The 30 T cell receptor beta chains below all came from one sample that was sequenced in a study of neurological immune-mediated disorders. Each CDR3 protein gets one entry after TCRdb re-called the 5' RACE reads with MiXCR. The data contain tens of thousands of distinct CDR3 sequences, roughly 4.8% of them singletons. The sample taken for sequencing was PBMCs. The source is a man between 25 and 39 years old with multiple sclerosis.

Ten or more counts support this clonotype. This chain connects TRBV12-3 or TRBV12-4 to TRBJ2-2; D might be TRBD1 (5 bases). V was clipped by 1 base and J by 1 base, with 13 bases between them. CDR3 length: 17 residues. Here the CDR3 DNA reads TGTGCCAGCAGTTTAGAATGGGGCGCAGGGAACACCGGGGAGCTGTTTTTT. Its translation: CASSLEWGAGNTGELFF.

In its sample, this clonotype was seen many times. The rearrangement links TRBV20-1 to TRBJ1-6, with 8 bases matching TRBD1. Germline assignment: CDR1 DFQATT and CDR2 SNEGSKA (reference sequence). The CDR3 consists of 14 residues. Trimming at V came to 0 bases and at J to 7 bases, leaving 2 bases not matched to a gene. CDR3 protein: CSARERTGNSPLHF. CDR3 DNA sequence: TGCAGTGCTAGAGAAAGGACAGGGAATTCACCCCTCCACTTT.

Ten or more counts support this clonotype. This chain links TRBV29-1 with TRBJ1-1; D perhaps matches TRBD1 (6 bases). The CDR3 totals 13 residues. Deletions cut 6 bases from V and 0 bases from J, with 11 bases between. The germline V gene has CDR1 SQVTM and CDR2 ANQGSEA. CDR3 nucleotide sequence: TGCAGCGTGACAGGCGGAATGAACACTGAAGCTTTCTTT. Residues: CSVTGGMNTEAFF.

The table lists this clonotype with a few counts. This chain uses TRBV5-1 with TRBJ1-1; D is possibly TRBD1 (6 bases). V shed 0 bases and J shed 4 bases, with 10 bases lying between them. Germline values: CDR1 SGHRS, CDR2 YFSETQ. The CDR3 has 14 residues. As DNA, the CDR3 is TGCGCCAGCAGCTTGGTGGGGGCCGGCACTGAAGCTTTCTTT. Its protein is CASSLVGAGTEAFF. Using reference TRBV5-1 and TRBJ1-1 for the parts outside the CDR3, the full variable domain is KAGVTQTPRYLIKTRGQQVTLSCSPISGHRSVSWYQQTPGQGLQFLFEYFSETQRNKGNFPGRFSGRQFSNSRSEMNVSTLELGDSALYLCASSLVGAGTEAFFGQGTRLTVV.

This clonotype was counted many times. The chain joins TRBV7-9 to TRBJ1-2, with a weak D call TRBD1 (5 bases). CDR1 is SEHNR and CDR2 is FQNEAQ in the germline V gene (reference sequence). The CDR3 spans 11 residues. CDR3 sequence reads: CGGFEPYGYTF. The CDR3, as DNA: TGTGGGGGGTTCGAACCCTATGGCTACACCTTC.

This clonotype was observed at least ten times. The gene calls are TRBV5-1 and TRBJ2-3; D is possibly TRBD2 (5 bases). The V end was cut by 6 bases, the J end by 6 bases, with 8 bases between. The CDR3 loop spans 11 amino acids. Germline-derived CDR1 and CDR2 are SGHRS and YFSETQ. This CDR3 is CASTSGDTQYF. The CDR3 nucleotides read TGCGCCAGCACATCGGGGGATACGCAGTATTTT.

The chain couples TRBV11-2 to TRBJ2-1; D possibly corresponds to TRBD2 (5 bases). CDR3 length equals 15 residues. Between the trimmed V and J ends, which lost 2 bases and 4 bases, there was a span of 12 bases. CDR1 and CDR2 (germline): SGHAT, FQNNGV. CDR3 loop: CASSLIFGVYNEQFF. As DNA, the CDR3 is TGTGCCAGCAGCTTAATTTTCGGGGTTTACAATGAGCAGTTCTTC.

This clonotype occurred many times. The chain has TRBV2 and TRBJ2-4; D call uncertain. V shed 2 bases and J shed 9 bases, with 11 bases lying between them. The CDR3 is 13 amino acids. Per the germline V gene, CDR1 is SNHLY and CDR2 is FYNNEI. The CDR3 DNA sequence: TGTGCCAGCAGTGAACCCGTCCACCGCATTCAGTACTTC. Its translation is CASSEPVHRIQYF. Drawing the rest from reference TRBV2 and TRBJ2-4, the complete variable domain is EPEVTQTPSHQVTQMGQEVILRCVPISNHLYFYWYRQILGQKVEFLVSFYNNEISEKSEIFDDQFSVERPDGSNFTLKIRSTKLEDSAMYFCASSEPVHRIQYFGAGTRLSVL.

The V gene is TRBV5-6, the J gene TRBJ1-4, with a possible D match to TRBD1 (6 bases). Trimming stripped 1 base from V and 3 bases from J, with 13 bases between. The CDR3 runs 16 residues. Germline values: CDR1 SGHDT, CDR2 YYEEEE. The CDR3 sequence is CASSLRNRVANEKLFF. The DNA for the CDR3 is TGTGCCAGCAGCTTGCGAAACAGGGTGGCTAATGAAAAACTGTTTTTT.

This clonotype showed up many times. The chain is built from TRBV5-1 and TRBJ2-2; D is unclear. V gave up 5 bases and J gave up 1 base, with 12 bases separating them. This CDR3 is built from 15 residues. CDR1 and CDR2 from the germline V gene are SGHRS and YFSETQ. The CDR3 loop is CASRVEAQNTGELFF. Written as DNA, the CDR3 is TGCGCCAGCAGAGTCGAAGCACAGAACACCGGGGAGCTGTTTTTT.

This clonotype was found a few times. A read error may produce the germline difference seen at one junction end. This sequence joins TRBV7-8 and TRBJ1-5; the match to TRBD1 covers 9 bases. Per the germline V gene, CDR1 is SGHVS and CDR2 is FQNEAQ. CDR3 length: 18 residues. Here the CDR3 reads CASSSPGTGPFRGQPQNF. CDR3 in DNA: TGTGCCAGCAGCTCCCCAGGGACAGGGCCCTTTCGAGGTCAGCCCCAGAATTTT.

Concerning this clonotype: Its ends do not fully match the called genes, so a read error is possible. The V call is TRBV5-5, the J call TRBJ1-1; TRBD1 matches 7 bases. The CDR3 has 14 amino acids. Looked up from germline, CDR1 is SGHKS and CDR2 is YYEKEE (reference sequence). The CDR3 bases are TGTGTCAGCAGCTGGGACAGCAGGAACACTGAAGCTTTCTTT. Translation: CVSSWDSRNTEAFF.

This clonotype was observed at least ten times. The chain is built from TRBV10-3 and TRBJ2-3, with TRBD1 matching over 10 bases. Per the germline V gene, CDR1 is ENHRY and CDR2 is SYGVKD. V dropped 6 bases and J dropped 4; count of bases not matched to a gene: 7. The CDR3 totals 15 residues. The CDR3 DNA is TGTGCCATCAGCGCCGGGACAGGGGATTCAGATACGCAGTATTTT. Its protein product is CAISAGTGDSDTQYF.

This clonotype was recorded many times. The CDR3 region is CASSRGGEAQETQYF. The CDR3 region has the DNA TGTGCCAGCAGTAGAGGGGGCGAGGCCCAAGAGACCCAGTACTTC. V is TRBV3-1 and J is TRBJ2-5; 7 bases agree with TRBD1. Germline CDR1 reads LGHDT; CDR2 reads YNNKEL (reference sequence). The CDR3 sequence is 15 residues long. V lost 6 bases and J lost 1; bases outside the gene matches: 8.

This clonotype was detected many times. The V gene is TRBV7-2, the J gene TRBJ2-5; D may be TRBD1 (8 bases). V lost 0 bases and J lost 2, with 16 bases in between. The CDR3 is made up of 17 amino acids. CDR1 and CDR2 from the germline V gene are SGHTA and FQGNSA. CDR3: CASSLAWTGRGQETQYF. Written as DNA, the CDR3 is TGTGCCAGCAGCTTAGCCTGGACAGGGAGGGGGCAAGAGACCCAGTACTTC.

This clonotype was observed many times. The V gene is TRBV25-1, the J gene TRBJ1-2; TRBD1 aligns across 7 bases. The CDR3 is made up of 15 amino acids. Germline CDR1 is MGHDK and CDR2 is SYGVNS. V dropped 3 bases and J dropped 4; count of bases not matched to a gene: 8. CDR3 DNA sequence: TGTGCCAGCAGTGATTCGACACAGGGGAGCTATGGCTACACCTTC. Translation gives CASSDSTQGSYGYTF.

CDR3 sequence reads: CASYEGTGSSGANVLTF. CDR3 DNA: TGCGCCAGCTACGAGGGGACAGGGAGCTCTGGGGCCAACGTCCTGACTTTC. V and J are TRBV5-1 and TRBJ2-6; 9 nucleotides agree with TRBD1. V shed 7 bases, J shed 0 bases, and the junction held 8 bases outside the gene matches. CDR1 and CDR2 from the germline V gene are SGHRS and YFSETQ. CDR3 length: 17 amino acids.

This clonotype has at least ten counts. This chain connects TRBV5-5 to TRBJ2-2; TRBD2 aligns across 9 bases. The CDR3 spans 16 residues. Unmatched junction bases numbered 2, after V lost 0 bases and J lost 2 bases. From germline, CDR1 is SGHKS and CDR2 YYEKEE (reference sequence). The CDR3 here is CASSLGLAVNTGELFF. The CDR3 DNA is TGTGCCAGCAGCTTGGGACTAGCGGTTAACACCGGGGAGCTGTTTTTT.

This clonotype has a handful of counts. The rearrangement links TRBV7-9 to TRBJ1-1; TRBD1 aligns across 7 bases. Trimming cost V 9 bases and J 5 bases; bases outside gene matches: 3. Germline V gene data show CDR1 as SEHNR and CDR2 as FQNEAQ (reference sequence). This CDR3 spans 11 amino acids. The CDR3 nucleotides read TGTGCCAGGGACAGGCCAACTGAAGCTTTCTTT. Its protein product is CARDRPTEAFF.

This clonotype was observed a handful of times. The chain is built from TRBV20-1 and TRBJ2-1, with TRBD1 identical over 9 bases. V gave up 4 bases and J gave up 2 bases; unmatched junction bases: 3. Germline lookup yields CDR1 DFQATT and CDR2 SNEGSKA (reference sequence). The CDR3 spans 14 residues. In DNA, the CDR3 is TGCAGTGCTATTACAGGGGGCGCCTACAATGAGCAGTTCTTC. This sequence encodes CSAITGGAYNEQFF.

This clonotype was counted at least ten times. The chain links TRBV4-1 to TRBJ1-4; tentatively, D is TRBD1 (6 bases). Trimming cost V 1 base and J 5 bases, with 14 bases left between them. The CDR3 is made up of 16 amino acids. Germline V gene lookup returns CDR1 MGHRA and CDR2 YSYEKL. The chain's CDR3 is CASSQGTTGGNEKLFF. The CDR3 DNA reads as TGCGCCAGCAGCCAAGGAACCACGGGGGGCAATGAAAAACTGTTTTTT.

This clonotype was counted ten times or more. This rearrangement joins TRBV20-1 to TRBJ1-1, with D possibly TRBD1 on 5 matching bases. CDR1 is DFQATT, CDR2 SNEGSKA, per germline (reference sequence). The CDR3 is 14 amino acids. V shed 2 bases and J shed 1 base, with 11 bases lying between them. Written as DNA, the CDR3 is TGCAGTGCTAGAACGACAGTGTCGAACACTGAAGCTTTCTTT. Translation gives CSARTTVSNTEAFF.

At least ten counts were recorded for this clonotype. The chain uses TRBV12-3 or TRBV12-4 and TRBJ1-5; 9 bases agree with TRBD1. This CDR3 is built from 13 residues. Trimming took 8 bases from V and 7 from J; bases not matched to a gene: 6. The CDR3 DNA is TGTGCCAGCGTCCGACAGGGGGGGCAGCCCCAGCATTTT. As protein: CASVRQGGQPQHF.

This clonotype was observed at least ten times. The chain links TRBV5-1 to TRBJ1-1; D remains ambiguous. This CDR3 has 12 amino acids. The V and J ends lost 1 base and 6 bases respectively, with 7 bases between them. Germline V lookup: CDR1 SGHRS, CDR2 YFSETQ. CDR3 protein: CASSLTGPEAFF. CDR3 coding DNA: TGCGCCAGCAGCTTGACGGGCCCTGAAGCTTTCTTT.

This chain joins TRBV18 and TRBJ2-7, with unresolved D. CDR3 length equals 11 residues. Germline assignment: CDR1 KGHSH and CDR2 LQKENI. V lost 4 bases and J 5 bases, leaving 6 bases between the germline ends. The CDR3 loop is CASSLDHEQYF. The CDR3 DNA reads TGTGCCAGCTCACTGGACCACGAGCAGTACTTC.

This clonotype appeared many times. The V and J genes are TRBV20-1 and TRBJ1-2; possibly TRBD1 for D (5 bases). The CDR3 has 13 amino acids. From germline, CDR1 is DFQATT and CDR2 SNEGSKA (reference sequence). Trimming left V 5 bases short and J 6 bases short, with 16 bases between. CDR3 in DNA: TGCAGTGCTTGGGACTCCGTAAAAGATGGCTACACCTTC. Residues: CSAWDSVKDGYTF.

Many counts were recorded for this clonotype. The chain joins TRBV20-1 to TRBJ1-2; D unresolved. Germline V gene data show CDR1 as DFQATT and CDR2 as SNEGSKA (reference sequence). The CDR3 runs to 12 residues. Trimming removed 5 bases at V and 2 bases at J, with 9 bases between. The CDR3 reads CSARSLNYGYTF. The DNA for the CDR3 is TGCAGTGCTCGCTCACTAAACTATGGCTACACCTTC.

This clonotype was seen more than once but under ten times. The chain employs TRBV25-1 and TRBJ2-3; 7 bases align to TRBD2. The CDR3 is 13 amino acids. Germline CDR1 MGHDK, CDR2 SYGVNS. The V segment lost 9 bases and the J segment 2 bases; nucleotides outside the gene matches: 5. CDR3 nucleotide sequence: TGTGCCAGTCTCCGGGACTACACAGATACGCAGTATTTT. Protein: CASLRDYTDTQYF.

This clonotype was seen at least ten times. The chain recombines TRBV2 with TRBJ1-6; D gene unclear. V was shortened by 7 bases and J by 7 bases, with 11 bases between the two germline ends. CDR3 length: 13 residues. The germline V gene has CDR1 SNHLY and CDR2 FYNNEI. CDR3 residues: CASIPGLNSPLHF. CDR3 nucleotides: TGTGCCAGCATTCCGGGCTTGAATTCACCCCTCCACTTT.

This clonotype was seen repeatedly, ten times or more. The chain is built from TRBV20-1 and TRBJ1-1, with D uncertain. The CDR3 totals 13 residues. Looked up from germline, CDR1 is DFQATT and CDR2 is SNEGSKA (reference sequence). Trimming took 3 bases from V and 5 from J, leaving 13 bases between them. The CDR3 here is CSASKGRKTEAFF. The CDR3, as DNA: TGCAGTGCTAGTAAAGGGAGGAAGACTGAAGCTTTCTTT.